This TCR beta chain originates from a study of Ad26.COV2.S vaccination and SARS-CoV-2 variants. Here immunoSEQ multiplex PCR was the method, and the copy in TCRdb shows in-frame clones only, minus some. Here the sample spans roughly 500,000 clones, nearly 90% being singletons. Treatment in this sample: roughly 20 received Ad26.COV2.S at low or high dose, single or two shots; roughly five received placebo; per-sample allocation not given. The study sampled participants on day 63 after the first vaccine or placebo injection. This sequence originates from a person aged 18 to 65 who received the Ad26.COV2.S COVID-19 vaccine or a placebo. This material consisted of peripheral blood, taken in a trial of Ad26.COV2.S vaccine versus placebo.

The CDR3 DNA is TGCAGCGCAAGGACCCCCTCCGAAAAACTGTTTTTT. Translating it yields CSARTPSEKLFF. The chain recombines TRBV29-1 with TRBJ1-4; D is unresolved. Trimming left V 7 bases short and J 8 bases short, with 14 bases between. Germline V gives CDR1 SQVTM, CDR2 ANQGSEA. The CDR3 is 12 residues long.